This T cell receptor beta chain is from a study of cytomegalovirus exposure and HLA in healthy donors. Trimming took 5 bases from V and 2 from J; bases not matched to a gene: 4. This CDR3 region has 14 residues. Germline V gives CDR1 MNHNY, CDR2 SVGAGI (reference sequence). 13 Jbeta primers and 60 Vbeta primers were used for the PCR. Clones were sequenced by immunoSEQ multiplex PCR, and TCRdb holds only the in-frame ones, with some missing. The top ten clones hold approximately 14% of a sample with 120,000 to 150,000 clones, 73% of them seen once. What was sequenced was PBMCs. The V gene is TRBV6-6, the J gene TRBJ2-3; 7 bases align to TRBD2. The receptor's source is a human donor in good health. The CDR3 here is CASSVGTTTDTQYF. The DNA of the CDR3 is TGTGCCAGCAGTGTCGGGACTACCACAGATACGCAGTATTTT.